What follows are 3 T cell receptor beta chains derived from one specimen sequenced in a study of CD8+ T cells in alopecia areata. Extracted RNA was reverse transcribed into cDNA, the sequencing template. Clones were read by immunoSEQ multiplex PCR, and TCRdb kept only the in-frame ones, dropping some. This table has a few hundred thousand clones, roughly two thirds appearing once. The sample consisted of CD4+ T cells sorted from blood, taken at week 0. The receptors shown here come from a human donor with alopecia areata.

This clone was counted between two and nine times. Different DNA sequences within this sample yield the same CDR3. V and J are TRBV9 and TRBJ2-5; a possible D gene is TRBD1 (6 bases). The ends were cut back, 0 bases at V and 5 bases at J, with 11 bases in the middle. Germline V gives CDR1 SGDLS, CDR2 YYNGEE. CDR3 size: 14 residues. CDR3 region: CASSVAGGGETQYF. DNA for the CDR3: TGTGCCAGCAGCGTAGCTGGGGGCGGCGAGACCCAGTACTTC.

The chain couples TRBV9 to TRBJ2-3; 10 nucleotides align to TRBD2. V was pared by 0 bases and J by 2 bases, with 3 bases of the junction left unmatched. CDR1 SGDLS and CDR2 YYNGEE come from the germline V gene. The CDR3 has 16 amino acids. The CDR3 DNA reads TGTGCCAGCAGCGTAGACCTAGCGGGAGTCACAGATACGCAGTATTTT. Its translation: CASSVDLAGVTDTQYF.

The chain is built from TRBV30 and TRBJ1-4; D is unclear. The V gene's germline CDR1 is GTSNPN and CDR2 SVGIG (reference sequence). V dropped 0 bases and J dropped 8 bases, with 7 bases sitting between them. The CDR3 is made up of 12 amino acids. CDR3 sequence: CAWSVRSEKLFF. CDR3 bases: TGTGCCTGGAGTGTACGTTCCGAAAAACTGTTTTTT.